This T cell receptor beta chain was sequenced during a study of OX40 agonist ivuxolimab in advanced cancers. Study context: The dose-escalation cohort was over 65% male, with a mean age of 60 years, ranging about 20 to 85. The study, taken as a whole, reports: Fewer expanded clones were found on average in CD4+ than in CD8+ T cells.

The CDR3 length is 16 residues. Per germline, CDR1 MDHEN and CDR2 SYDVKM. The V end lost 11 bases, the J end lost 3 bases, and 23 bases lay between the germline ends. Clones were read by immunoSEQ multiplex PCR, and TCRdb kept only the in-frame ones, dropping some. The sample lists about 48,000 clones; about nine tenths were seen once. Comment on this clone: Antigen unknown.

Autoimmune disease history or systemic immunosuppression was exclusionary. This chain connects TRBV28 to TRBJ1-5; D is perhaps TRBD1 (5 bases). The sequences come from CD4+ or CD8+ T cells sorted from blood, collected in a trial of the OX40 agonist ivuxolimab. This receptor was obtained from an adult with an advanced solid tumor such as melanoma, head and neck, liver or kidney cancer. CDR3 region: CAHNEARRGDNQPQHF. DNA for the CDR3: TGTGCCCACAATGAAGCAAGGAGGGGAGACAATCAGCCCCAGCATTTT.